These 15 T cell receptor beta chains were all obtained from the same sample, sequenced in a study of T cells in Graves' hyperthyroidism and ophthalmopathy. RNA transcripts gave rise to amplified TCR beta CDR3 regions. A first-round RT-PCR of the TCR CDR3 used the HTBI primer set. TCRdb fed the multiplex PCR reads into MiXCR, producing one record per CDR3 protein. The sample includes roughly 740,000 distinct CDR3 sequences, 16% of them seen just once. The sequenced sample was blood. These receptors all come from a man younger than 30 with Graves' hyperthyroidism.

There are many counts of this clonotype. The rearrangement links TRBV28 to TRBJ1-2; maybe TRBD1 (5 bases). With 8 bases removed from V and 4 bases from J, the gap between germline ends came to 11 bases. The CDR3 consists of 12 residues. Germline V gene data show CDR1 as MDHEN and CDR2 as SYDVKM. The CDR3 protein is CASSSDTYGYTF. CDR3 DNA sequence: TGTGCCAGCTCTTCGGACACCTATGGCTACACCTTC.

At least ten counts were recorded for this clonotype. This chain joins TRBV6-1 and TRBJ2-1; D uncertain. V dropped 6 bases and J dropped 7 bases, with 4 bases sitting between them. Germline V lookup: CDR1 MNHNS, CDR2 SASEGT. CDR3 length equals 10 residues. CDR3 loop: CASRRNEQFF. CDR3 sequence (DNA): TGTGCCAGCAGGAGGAATGAGCAGTTCTTC.

The chain links TRBV12-3 or TRBV12-4 to TRBJ2-2; D call uncertain. This CDR3 contains 15 residues. V was clipped by 6 bases and J by 6 bases, with 17 bases between them. The CDR3 DNA is TGTGCCAGCAGCCCTCAGGAATGGGGTGCCGGGGAGCTGTTTTTT. It yields the protein CASSPQEWGAGELFF.

The rearrangement links TRBV5-4 to TRBJ2-1; 11 bases fit TRBD2. The V segment lost 4 bases and the J segment 6 bases; nucleotides outside the gene matches: 9. This CDR3 has 16 residues. CDR1 is SGHNT, CDR2 YYREEE, per germline (reference sequence). The CDR3: CASSLNPGLAANEQFF. The DNA of the CDR3 is TGTGCCAGCAGCCTAAACCCGGGACTAGCGGCCAATGAGCAGTTCTTC.

The J gene is TRBJ2-3, the V gene TRBV10-1; D is undetermined. With 3 bases removed from V and 2 bases from J, the gap between germline ends came to 6 bases. This CDR3 spans 13 amino acids. From germline, CDR1 is WNHNN and CDR2 SYGVQD (reference sequence). CDR3 sequence reads: CASSEVPTDTQYF. For the CDR3, the DNA is TGCGCCAGCAGTGAAGTTCCCACAGATACGCAGTATTTT.

This sequence joins TRBV7-2 and TRBJ2-4; D remains unclear. Between the trimmed V and J ends, which lost 6 bases and 7 bases, there was a span of 19 bases. The CDR3 extends over 15 amino acids. Germline V CDR1 and CDR2: SGHTA, FQGNSA. CDR3 coding DNA: TGTGCCAGCAGTCTTGACCCTATACCTGATAACATTCAGTACTTC. It is translated as CASSLDPIPDNIQYF.

CDR3 in amino acids: CASSAPSGGNTIYF. CDR3 coding DNA: TGTGCCAGCAGTGCCCCCAGTGGGGGAAACACCATATATTTT. The genes are TRBV2 and TRBJ1-3; no firm D call. The CDR3 has 14 amino acids. Germline V CDR1 and CDR2: SNHLY, FYNNEI. Trimming cost V 4 bases and J 4 bases, with 11 bases left between them.

The V and J genes are TRBV5-1 and TRBJ1-1; D uncertain. CDR1 is SGHRS and CDR2 is YFSETQ in the germline V gene. The CDR3 has 13 amino acids. V was cut by 0 bases and J by 8 bases, with 11 bases left in between. The chain's CDR3 is CASSLGPEVEAFF. As DNA, the CDR3 is TGCGCCAGCAGCTTGGGCCCCGAAGTGGAAGCTTTCTTT.

The chain links TRBV5-6 to TRBJ2-1; D is undetermined. The CDR3 loop spans 13 amino acids. CDR1 SGHDT and CDR2 YYEEEE come from the germline V gene. Trimming removed 5 bases at V and 3 bases at J, with 9 bases between. The CDR3 loop is CASRWASYNEQFF. In nucleotides, the CDR3 is TGTGCCAGCAGGTGGGCGAGCTACAATGAGCAGTTCTTC.

For the CDR3, the DNA is TGTGCCAGCAACTTCGGAGGGACTAACTATGGCTACACCTTC. This translates into CASNFGGTNYGYTF. V usage is TRBV28 and J usage is TRBJ1-2; D call uncertain. Germline CDR1 and CDR2: MDHEN and SYDVKM. The CDR3 loop spans 14 amino acids. V lost 7 bases, J lost 0 bases, and 12 bases lay in between.

This clonotype came up many times. The CDR3 DNA reads as TGTGCCAGCAGTACACCTAGCGGGAGTTCTTACGAGCAGTACTTC. It specifies CASSTPSGSSYEQYF. The V and J genes are TRBV28 and TRBJ2-7; 10 bases align to TRBD2. The germline gives CDR1 MDHEN, CDR2 SYDVKM. The V gene end was trimmed by 5 bases and the J gene end by 4 bases; junction bases not matched to a gene: 8. This CDR3 region has 15 residues. The complete variable domain, with remaining parts taken from reference TRBV28 and TRBJ2-7, reads DVKVTQSSRYLVKRTGEKVFLECVQDMDHENMFWYRQDPGLGLRLIYFSYDVKMKEKGDIPEGYSVSREKKERFSLILESASTNQTSMYLCASSTPSGSSYEQYFGPGTRLTVT.

This clonotype came up a few times. V gene TRBV3-1 combines with J gene TRBJ2-1, with 8 bases aligning to TRBD2. Germline V lookup: CDR1 LGHDT, CDR2 YNNKEL (reference sequence). V trimming: 8 bases; J trimming: 6 bases; junction bases outside the gene matches: 9. The CDR3 spans 14 residues. The CDR3 spells CASGKQGTSNEQFF. The CDR3 coding sequence is TGTGCCAGCGGAAAGCAGGGGACTAGCAATGAGCAGTTCTTC.

Notes on this clonotype: This may stem from a read error, because a much larger clone lies one nucleotide away. The gene calls are TRBV28 and TRBJ2-5, with D unresolved. The CDR3 spans 13 residues. In germline, CDR1 is MDHEN, CDR2 SYDVKM. CDR3 DNA sequence: TGTGCCGGCAGCCCCGGAAGGGAAGAGACCCAGTACTTC. Translating it yields CAGSPGREETQYF.

There are many counts of this clonotype. CDR3 nucleotides: TGTGCCAGCAGCTTGGGCGGCTCCCTTAACGGGGAGCTGTTTTTT. It translates to CASSLGGSLNGELFF. The V and J genes are TRBV11-3 and TRBJ2-2; no reliable D call. V gave up 3 bases and J gave up 7 bases, with 15 bases separating them. The germline V gene has CDR1 SGHNT and CDR2 YENEEA. The length of the CDR3 is 15 residues.

This clonotype was observed a handful of times. The chain has TRBV9 and TRBJ2-7; D gene uncertain. The V end lost 2 bases, the J end lost 0 bases, and 12 bases lay between the germline ends. The length of the CDR3 is 15 residues. CDR1 is SGDLS, CDR2 YYNGEE, per germline. The CDR3 coding sequence is TGTGCCAGCAGCGTTTCAGCGTTGAGCTCCTACGAGCAGTACTTC. It yields the protein CASSVSALSSYEQYF.